A selection of T cell receptor beta chains follows, all from one sample in a study of shared clonotypes between healthy human individuals. Using immunoSEQ multiplex PCR, the repertoire was profiled, and TCRdb retains in-frame clones only, with some absent. This sample yields a few million clones, of which 80% to 95% are seen a single time; more than 1.5% belongs to the top ten. Sequenced input: naive CD8+ T cells from PBMCs. Source of these receptors: a man aged 18 to 35 in good health. Some clones in this sample may be carry-over from other donors' samples. CDR3s leave out the opening cysteine and the closing phenylalanine or tryptophan.

j_call | v_call | cdr3_aa
TRBJ2-1 | TRBV18 | ASSPTPGYSEQF
TRBJ2-7 | TRBV10-2 | ASRLVGPQGGQQY
NA | TRBV30 | AWSRGTGVEQY
TRBJ2-1 | TRBV5-6 | ASSWGPAYNEQF
TRBJ2-1 | TRBV5-1 | ASSSRSSGAWVYNEQF
TRBJ1-5 | TRBV29-1 | SVSTGGSYQPQH
TRBJ2-7 | TRBV19 | ASSGQGWYEQY
TRBJ1-5 | TRBV15 | ATSRVSGGNQPQH
TRBJ1-5 | TRBV19 | ASSIVSYSNQPQH
TRBJ2-7 | TRBV7-9 | ASSLATGRIYEQY
TRBJ2-4 | TRBV28 | ASSSLSYDKNIQY
TRBJ1-1 | TRBV28 | ASSLRRRGTEAF
TRBJ1-3 | TRBV6-5 | ASSYGGRVSGNTIY
TRBJ2-2 | TRBV2 | ASSGHRDRVSNTGELF
TRBJ2-3 | TRBV11-2 | ASSARTIPDTDTQY
TRBJ2-7 | TRBV6-6 | ASMGRGSVYEQY
TRBJ2-2 | TRBV7-6 | ASSSSTGELF
TRBJ1-5 | TRBV9 | ASSEEGGYQPQH
TRBJ1-3 | TRBV6-5 | ASSSHGTGFGNTIY